This T cell receptor beta chain was profiled in a study of blood T cell repertoires in COVID-19. Sequenced by immunoSEQ multiplex PCR; TCRdb stores in-frame clones only, minus some. This sample has approximately 130,000 clones, with approximately 87% found just once. V was clipped by 4 bases and J by 6 bases; unmatched bases: 11. Germline values: CDR1 LGHDT, CDR2 YNNKEL (reference sequence). This CDR3 is 15 amino acids long. J is TRBJ1-2 and V is TRBV3-1 (or the pseudogene TRBV3-2), with 7 nucleotides matching TRBD1. Source material: peripheral blood. The source of this sequence is a man between 60 and 75 years old with acute or convalescent COVID-19. The CDR3 sequence is CASSLTTGVGNGYTF. CDR3 DNA: TGTGCCAGCAGCCTTACCACAGGGGTGGGGAATGGCTACACCTTC.